This TCR beta chain was identified in a study of T cells after yellow fever vaccination. Regarding the study as a whole: Among primary-vaccination clones, most reappeared after the booster, at 95% to 96% for CD4 and more than 75% for CD8. CD4 and CD8 compartments shared a small share of clonotypes.

TCRdb used MiXCR to reprocess the 5' RACE reads, holding one entry per CDR3 protein. The sample yields about 580,000 distinct CDR3 sequences, roughly a sixth seen once. About this clonotype: What it recognizes is unknown.

Germline CDR1 and CDR2: LNHNV and YYDKDF (reference sequence). Trimming cost V 8 bases and J 0 bases; bases outside gene matches: 5. This CDR3 is built from 15 residues. Source: PBMCs, taken 5 days after the first yellow fever vaccination. The receptor was isolated from a man aged 18 to 30 who received the YFV17D yellow fever vaccine. V gene TRBV15 combines with J gene TRBJ2-1; 9 nucleotides agree with TRBD1. Here the CDR3 DNA reads TGTGCCACCTCCCGGGACAGGGACTCCTACAATGAGCAGTTCTTC. Protein: CATSRDRDSYNEQFF. Full variable domain (rest looked up from reference TRBV15 and TRBJ2-1): DAMVIQNPRYQVTQFGKPVTLSCSQTLNHNVMYWYQQKSSQAPKLLFHYYDKDFNNEADTPDNFQSRRPNTSFCFLDIRSPGLGDTAMYLCATSRDRDSYNEQFFGPGTRLTVL.